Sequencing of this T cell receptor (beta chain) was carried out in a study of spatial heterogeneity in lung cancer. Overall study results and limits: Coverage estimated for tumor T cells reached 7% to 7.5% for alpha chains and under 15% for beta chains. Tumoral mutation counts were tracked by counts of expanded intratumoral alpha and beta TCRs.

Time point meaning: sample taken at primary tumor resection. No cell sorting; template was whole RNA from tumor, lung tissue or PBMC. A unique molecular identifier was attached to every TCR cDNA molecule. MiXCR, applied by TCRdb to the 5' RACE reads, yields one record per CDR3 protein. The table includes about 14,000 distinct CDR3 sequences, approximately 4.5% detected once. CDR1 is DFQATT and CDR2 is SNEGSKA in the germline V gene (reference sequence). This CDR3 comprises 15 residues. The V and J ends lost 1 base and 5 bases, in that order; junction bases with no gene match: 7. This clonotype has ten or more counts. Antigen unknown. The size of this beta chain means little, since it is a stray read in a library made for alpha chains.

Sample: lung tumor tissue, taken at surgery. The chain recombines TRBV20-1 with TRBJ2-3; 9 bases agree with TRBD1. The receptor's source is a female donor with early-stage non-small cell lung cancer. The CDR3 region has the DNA TGCAGTGCTAGAGTTCGACAGGGGGTGGTAGATACGCAGTATTTT. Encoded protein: CSARVRQGVVDTQYF.